Listed here are 25 T cell receptor beta chains from one sample, sequenced in a study of blood T cell repertoires in COVID-19. TCRdb's copy holds only in-frame clones and misses some; the assay was immunoSEQ multiplex PCR. Here the sample spans approximately 150,000 clones, approximately 84% being singletons. The sequencing sample was made of peripheral blood. These TCRs come from a woman at least 80 years old with COVID-19, enrolled during active disease.

Only a few counts were recorded for this clone. The chain links TRBV5-8 to TRBJ1-1; TRBD1 is a possible D gene (5 bases). The CDR3 sequence is 14 residues long. The germline V gene has CDR1 SGHTS and CDR2 YDEGEE. V was cut by 3 bases and J by 5 bases, with 14 bases left in between. CDR3 residues: CASSSGHQGTEAFF. The CDR3, as DNA: TGTGCCAGCAGCTCTGGACATCAAGGGACTGAAGCTTTCTTT.

The chain has TRBV11-2 and TRBJ2-1, with 10 bases that match TRBD2. The CDR3 has 16 amino acids. Trimming cost V 5 bases and J 10 bases; bases outside gene matches: 14. Germline assignment: CDR1 SGHAT and CDR2 FQNNGV. CDR3 sequence (DNA): TGTGCCAGCAGCCACTGGCAAACTAGCGGGATCAACGAGCAGTTCTTC. Translating it yields CASSHWQTSGINEQFF.

The chain uses TRBV5-5 and TRBJ1-2; 7 bases line up with TRBD1. CDR1 SGHKS and CDR2 YYEKEE come from the germline V gene (reference sequence). CDR3 length: 14 amino acids. The junction had 10 bases not matched to a gene; V was cut back by 3 bases and J by 8 bases. The CDR3 protein is CASSSPTGHAGYTF. The CDR3, as DNA: TGTGCCAGCAGCTCCCCGACAGGGCACGCGGGCTACACCTTC.

The J gene is TRBJ2-7, the V gene TRBV7-6; 7 bases agree with TRBD1. This CDR3 has 14 residues. CDR1 SGHVS and CDR2 FNYEAQ come from the germline V gene. Trimming cost V 3 bases and J 4 bases; bases outside gene matches: 6. The CDR3: CASSLGPTGYEQYF. The CDR3 DNA reads as TGTGCCAGCAGCTTGGGACCGACAGGGTACGAGCAGTACTTC.

The rearrangement joins TRBV11-2 to TRBJ2-3; a possible D gene is TRBD1 (5 bases). The CDR3 totals 14 residues. Deletions cut 1 base from V and 4 bases from J, with 9 bases between. Germline V gene lookup returns CDR1 SGHAT and CDR2 FQNNGV. CDR3 residues: CASSLGQSPDTQYF. In nucleotides, the CDR3 is TGTGCCAGCAGCTTAGGACAGTCCCCAGATACGCAGTATTTT.

This clone has just one count. The chain has TRBV12-1 and TRBJ1-6; the D segment call TRBD1 is taken from the table without a DNA check. TRBV12-1 is tagged as a pseudogene. This CDR3 comprises 16 residues. CDR3 nucleotides: TGTGCCAGCACTCGGAGAGGGGGTTGCGAAAATTCACCCCTCCACTTT. This codes for CASTRRGGCENSPLHF.

V is TRBV6-2 or TRBV6-3 and J is TRBJ1-5; 10 bases are shared with TRBD1. J gave up 5 bases and V 5 bases, and 6 bases lay outside the gene matches. Germline V gene sequence: CDR1 MNHEY, CDR2 SVGEGT. The CDR3 sequence is 15 residues long. CDR3 loop: CASSPRDRGDQPQHF. The DNA for the CDR3 is TGTGCCAGCAGTCCACGGGACAGGGGAGATCAGCCCCAGCATTTT.

V and J are TRBV28 and TRBJ2-7; 9 bases line up with TRBD1. V trimming: 6 bases; J trimming: 2 bases; junction bases outside the gene matches: 8. Germline loops: CDR1 MDHEN, CDR2 SYDVKM. The CDR3 length is 15 residues. DNA for the CDR3: TGTGCCAGCAGACTCGCCGGGACAGGGACCTACGAGCAGTACTTC. Translating it yields CASRLAGTGTYEQYF.

The chain uses TRBV7-8 and TRBJ2-7; no clear D gene. This CDR3 is 13 amino acids long. Trimming removed 0 bases at V and 3 bases at J, with 6 bases between. Germline V gene sequence: CDR1 SGHVS, CDR2 FQNEAQ. The CDR3 region is CASSLAWLYEQYF. In nucleotides, the CDR3 is TGTGCCAGCAGCTTAGCCTGGCTCTACGAGCAGTACTTC.

This chain uses TRBV24-1 with TRBJ2-1; 10 nucleotides line up with TRBD1. J was trimmed by 10 bases and V by 8 bases; bases with no gene match: 10. CDR3 length: 14 residues. Germline V lookup: CDR1 KGHDR, CDR2 SFDVKD. The CDR3 nucleotides are TGTGCCACCAATCCGGGACAGGGGTCCGGGGAGCAGTTCTTC. The encoded protein is CATNPGQGSGEQFF.

The CDR3, as DNA: TGTGCCAGCAGTTACGGGCCCCCAGGGGGCCATGGCTACACCTTC. It yields the protein CASSYGPPGGHGYTF. This chain joins TRBV6-2 or TRBV6-3 and TRBJ1-2; 8 bases are a match to TRBD1. The germline CDR1 and CDR2 sequences are MNHEY and SVGEGT. V lost 2 bases to trimming and J lost 6 bases; unmatched junction nucleotides: 8. The CDR3 length is 15 residues.

This clone was observed once. This chain connects TRBV7-2 to TRBJ2-2; tentative D call: TRBD2 (6 bases). Deletions cut 1 base from V and 4 bases from J, with 13 bases between. Germline CDR1 is SGHTA and CDR2 is FQGNSA. This CDR3 spans 16 amino acids. The DNA of the CDR3 is TGTGCCAGCAGCTTAGAGGGGCGGGGTGGCACCGGGGAGCTGTTTTTT. Its translation: CASSLEGRGGTGELFF. The complete variable domain, with remaining parts taken from reference TRBV7-2 and TRBJ2-2, reads GAGVSQSPSNKVTEKGKDVELRCDPISGHTALYWYRQSLGQGLEFLIYFQGNSAPDKSGLPSDRFSAERTGGSVSTLTIQRTQQEDSAVYLCASSLEGRGGTGELFFGEGSRLTVL.

In its sample, this clone was seen a few times. This chain uses TRBV19 with TRBJ2-5, with 8 bases matching TRBD2. The CDR3 contains 15 residues. CDR1 and CDR2 from the germline V gene are LNHDA and SQIVND (reference sequence). V trimming: 1 base; J trimming: 5 bases; junction bases outside the gene matches: 6. The CDR3 spells CASSIAVAGWETQYF. CDR3 bases: TGTGCCAGTAGTATAGCAGTAGCGGGGTGGGAGACCCAGTACTTC.

V usage is TRBV15 and J usage is TRBJ2-3; perhaps TRBD2 as D (5 bases). Per the germline V gene, CDR1 is LNHNV and CDR2 is YYDKDF (reference sequence). The V and J ends lost 3 bases and 10 bases respectively, with 17 bases between them. The CDR3 runs 14 residues. Here the CDR3 DNA reads TGTGCCACCAGCAGGTCCCGAGGGAGCGTGGCGCAGTATTTT. This gives the protein CATSRSRGSVAQYF.

The V and J genes are TRBV9 and TRBJ2-5; possible D gene TRBD2, 6 bases. CDR3 length: 13 amino acids. Germline V CDR1 and CDR2: SGDLS, YYNGEE. V was trimmed by 0 bases and J by 10 bases, leaving 13 bases between them. This CDR3 is CASSVVPTGSQYF. The CDR3 DNA follows: TGTGCCAGCAGCGTAGTGCCTACCGGGAGCCAGTACTTC.

This chain links TRBV7-2 with TRBJ1-4; D not resolved. This CDR3 is built from 15 residues. V was shortened by 2 bases and J by 0 bases, with 7 bases between the two germline ends. CDR1 is SGHTA, CDR2 FQGNSA, per germline. The CDR3 reads CASSLTPATNEKLFF. The DNA of the CDR3 is TGTGCCAGCAGCTTAACACCTGCAACTAATGAAAAACTGTTTTTT.

The V call is TRBV6-4, the J call TRBJ2-3, with D tentatively TRBD2 (5 bases). V lost 7 bases and J lost 6, with 11 bases in between. Per germline, CDR1 MRHNA and CDR2 SNTAGT. CDR3 size: 12 residues. CDR3 loop: CASIAPGDTQYF. CDR3 coding DNA: TGTGCCAGCATAGCCCCGGGGGATACGCAGTATTTT.

V is TRBV9 and J is TRBJ1-2; D ambiguous. Trimming left V 0 bases short and J 4 bases short, with 7 bases between. The CDR3 covers 13 residues. Germline CDR1 is SGDLS and CDR2 is YYNGEE. The CDR3 loop reads CASSVVSGYGYTF. The CDR3 DNA reads as TGTGCCAGCAGCGTAGTCAGCGGCTATGGCTACACCTTC.

This clone was found a few times. This rearrangement joins TRBV18 to TRBJ2-7; D gene uncertain. This CDR3 comprises 13 residues. Germline assignment: CDR1 KGHSH and CDR2 LQKENI. Trimming pared 0 bases from V and 2 bases from J, leaving 5 bases between. CDR3 amino acids: CASSPPQTYEQYF. Here the CDR3 DNA reads TGTGCCAGCTCACCACCACAAACCTACGAGCAGTACTTC.

The rearrangement links TRBV28 to TRBJ2-7; 15 nucleotides line up with TRBD2. Per germline, CDR1 MDHEN and CDR2 SYDVKM. This CDR3 has 18 amino acids. V shed 2 bases, J shed 4 bases, and the junction held 9 bases outside the gene matches. This chain's CDR3 is CASSLAGLAGGGLYEQYF. In DNA, the CDR3 is TGTGCCAGCAGTTTAGCGGGACTAGCGGGAGGTGGTCTTTACGAGCAGTACTTC.

The table lists this clone with a few counts. The chain combines TRBV20-1 with TRBJ2-7, with D perhaps TRBD2 (6 bases). This CDR3 has 13 residues. Trimming cost V 3 bases and J 5 bases, with 14 bases left between them. Germline CDR1 DFQATT, CDR2 SNEGSKA (reference sequence). The CDR3 region is CSASIPPGDEQYF. The DNA for the CDR3 is TGCAGTGCTAGTATACCTCCGGGAGACGAGCAGTACTTC.

The chain carries TRBV7-8 and TRBJ2-6; 7 bases fit TRBD1. Per the germline V gene, CDR1 is SGHVS and CDR2 is FQNEAQ. V was pared by 2 bases and J by 0 bases, with 4 bases of the junction left unmatched. This CDR3 region has 17 residues. The CDR3 DNA follows: TGTGCCAGCAGCTTACAGAACAGGGGCTCTGGGGCCAACGTCCTGACTTTC. This sequence encodes CASSLQNRGSGANVLTF.

The V call is TRBV7-8, the J call TRBJ1-1; 7 nucleotides align to TRBD1. CDR1 and CDR2 (germline): SGHVS, FQNEAQ. The CDR3 has 17 amino acids. V was pared by 2 bases and J by 6 bases, with 15 bases of the junction left unmatched. CDR3 residues: CASSLLAQGSGLSEAFF. CDR3 DNA: TGTGCCAGCAGCTTACTGGCACAGGGGTCCGGCTTATCTGAAGCTTTCTTT.

At least ten counts were recorded for this clone. This chain joins TRBV5-4 and TRBJ2-5; TRBD2 matches 7 bases. Germline-derived CDR1 and CDR2 are SGHNT and YYREEE (reference sequence). Trimming removed 1 base from V and 5 bases from J; junction bases left unmatched: 11. CDR3 length equals 16 residues. CDR3 coding DNA: TGTGCCAGCAGCTTGAGTCCCCCGGGAGGCGGGGAGACCCAGTACTTC. Its protein is CASSLSPPGGGETQYF.

The chain links TRBV6-5 to TRBJ2-7, with D perhaps TRBD1 (6 bases). The CDR3 runs to 11 residues. Trimming pared 8 bases from V and 3 bases from J, leaving 8 bases between. Per germline, CDR1 MNHEY and CDR2 SVGAGI. CDR3 residues: CASGRGYEQYF. DNA for the CDR3: TGTGCCAGCGGCAGGGGCTACGAGCAGTACTTC.